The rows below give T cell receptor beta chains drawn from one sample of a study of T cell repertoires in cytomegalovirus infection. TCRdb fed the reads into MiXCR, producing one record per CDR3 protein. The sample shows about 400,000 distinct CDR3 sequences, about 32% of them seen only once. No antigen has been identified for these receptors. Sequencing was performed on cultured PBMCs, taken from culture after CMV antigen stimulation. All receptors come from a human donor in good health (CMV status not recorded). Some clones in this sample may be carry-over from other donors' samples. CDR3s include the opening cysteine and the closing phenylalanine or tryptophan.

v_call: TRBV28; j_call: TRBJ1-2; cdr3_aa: CASTSTAYYGYTF
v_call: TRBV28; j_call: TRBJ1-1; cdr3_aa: CASSHHRGMNTEAFF
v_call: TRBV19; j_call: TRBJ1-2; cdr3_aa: CASSIPGQGWDGYTF
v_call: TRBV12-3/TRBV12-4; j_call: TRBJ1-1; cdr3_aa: CASSLDTWWTEAFF
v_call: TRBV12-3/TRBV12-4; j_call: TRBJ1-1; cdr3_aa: CASSPQGGFTEAFF
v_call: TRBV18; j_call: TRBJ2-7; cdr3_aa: CASSRSHGQGNEQYF
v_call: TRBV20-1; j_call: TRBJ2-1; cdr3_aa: CSARGGVTYNEQFF
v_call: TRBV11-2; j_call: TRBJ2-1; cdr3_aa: CASSLTSGRVSSYNEQFF
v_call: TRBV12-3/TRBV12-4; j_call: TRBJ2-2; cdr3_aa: CASSLDGGGTGELFF
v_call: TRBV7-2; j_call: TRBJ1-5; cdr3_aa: CASSSQRNQPQHF
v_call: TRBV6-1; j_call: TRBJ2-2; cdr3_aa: CASSALAEANTGELFF
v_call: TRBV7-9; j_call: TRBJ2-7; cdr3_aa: CASSLAIRGREEQYF
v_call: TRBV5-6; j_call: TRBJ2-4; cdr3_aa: CASSFGGHIQYF
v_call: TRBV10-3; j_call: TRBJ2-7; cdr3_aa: CAISESATVSYEQYF
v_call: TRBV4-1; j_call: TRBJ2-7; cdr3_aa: CASSQGKWDHRYSYEQYF
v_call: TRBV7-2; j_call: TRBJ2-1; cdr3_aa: CASSLERLAGNEQFF
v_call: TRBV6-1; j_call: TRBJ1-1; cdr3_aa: CASRIRGGGTEAFF
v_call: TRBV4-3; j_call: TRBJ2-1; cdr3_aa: CASSQDGGTGLTDEQFF
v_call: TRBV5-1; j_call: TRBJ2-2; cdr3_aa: CASRREAGTGELFF
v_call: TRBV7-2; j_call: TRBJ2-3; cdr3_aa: CASSLAGAGVDTQYF
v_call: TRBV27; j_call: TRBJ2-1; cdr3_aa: CASSRRDRDNEQFF
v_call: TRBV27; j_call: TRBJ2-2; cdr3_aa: CASILQGVVTGELFF
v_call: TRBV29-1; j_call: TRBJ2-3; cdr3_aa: CSVDGREFQDTQYF
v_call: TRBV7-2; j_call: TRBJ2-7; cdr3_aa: CASSSPPYYEQYF
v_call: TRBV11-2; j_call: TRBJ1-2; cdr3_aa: CASSSGTVENYGYTF
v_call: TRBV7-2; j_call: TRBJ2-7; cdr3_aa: CASSLAGSGSPREQYF
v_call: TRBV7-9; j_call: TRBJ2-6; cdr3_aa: CASSLGNSGANVLTF
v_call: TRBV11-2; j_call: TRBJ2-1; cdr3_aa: CASTSEWAGEKQFF
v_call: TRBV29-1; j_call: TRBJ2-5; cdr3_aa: CSESRDHYRIYQETQYF
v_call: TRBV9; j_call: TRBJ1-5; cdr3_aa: CASSETGDPNQPQHF
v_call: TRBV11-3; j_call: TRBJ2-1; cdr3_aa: CASSRSGGRAGEQFF